This T cell receptor beta chain comes out of a study of blood T cell repertoires in COVID-19. Per the original methods: Using reference gene primer amplification, nucleated cell counts were estimated. The repertoire was sequenced with immunoSEQ multiplex PCR; TCRdb's copy has only in-frame clones and lacks some. V and J calls and clone size come straight from that table; D and trimming were deduced from the DNA. This table has some 290,000 clones, about nine tenths appearing once. This CDR3 has 16 residues. The germline V gene has CDR1 MNHNS and CDR2 SASEGT. The ends were cut back, 3 bases at V and 6 bases at J, with 18 bases in the middle. The table lists this clone with many counts.

The gene calls are TRBV6-1 and TRBJ2-1; D is undetermined. Sequenced sample: peripheral blood. The origin of this receptor is a woman younger than 45 with COVID-19, enrolled during active disease. The CDR3 region is CASSDSSGSGSNEQFF. The CDR3, as DNA: TGTGCCAGCAGTGATTCGTCCGGTAGTGGTAGCAATGAGCAGTTCTTC.